One sample yielded the 23 T cell receptor beta chains listed below, sequenced in a study of blood T cell repertoires in COVID-19. Method: immunoSEQ multiplex PCR; TCRdb's copy keeps in-frame clones and lacks some. Here the sample spans 100,000 to 150,000 clones, 75% to 85% being singletons. The sequencing sample was made of peripheral blood. Receptors were obtained from a woman aged 45-65 years with acute or convalescent COVID-19.

This chain uses TRBV10-3 with TRBJ2-4, with a weak D call TRBD2 (6 bases). V was cut by 6 bases and J by 6 bases, with 15 bases left in between. The CDR3 has 14 amino acids. Germline V lookup: CDR1 ENHRY, CDR2 SYGVKD. The CDR3 DNA sequence: TGTGCCATCAGCCCTGGGGGGTACGGAAACATTCAGTACTTC. Its translation is CAISPGGYGNIQYF.

The chain employs TRBV5-6 and TRBJ1-6; D is ambiguous. V lost 6 bases to trimming and J lost 4 bases, with 17 bases between them. The V gene's germline CDR1 is SGHDT and CDR2 YYEEEE. The CDR3 has 16 residues. DNA for the CDR3: TGTGCCAGCACCCGGAGGGTTGTTCTGTATAATTCACCCCTCCACTTT. Translated: CASTRRVVLYNSPLHF.

V and J are TRBV10-3 and TRBJ1-6, with TRBD1 as a possible D gene (6 bases). The V and J ends lost 3 bases and 9 bases respectively, with 12 bases between them. CDR1 and CDR2 (germline): ENHRY, SYGVKD. This CDR3 has 14 amino acids. The CDR3 DNA reads as TGTGCCATCAGTGAAACAGGGAAATCTTCACCCCTCCACTTT. Protein: CAISETGKSSPLHF.

The chain joins TRBV12-3 or TRBV12-4 to TRBJ1-6, with D perhaps matching TRBD1 (5 bases). The V gene lost 3 bases and the J gene lost 7 bases, with 7 bases spanning the gap. The length of the CDR3 is 13 residues. The DNA of the CDR3 is TGTGCCAGCAGTTTCGGGGGGAATTCACCCCTCCACTTT. It encodes CASSFGGNSPLHF.

This clone showed up just once. At one end the junction does not follow the germline gene, possibly because of a read error. V and J are TRBV7-8 and TRBJ1-2; D is undetermined. The germline V gene has CDR1 SGHVS and CDR2 FQNEAQ. This CDR3 is 14 amino acids long. The CDR3 loop is CASSLVTTAGGYAF. The CDR3 DNA sequence: TGTGCCAGCAGCTTGGTCACAACGGCAGGAGGCTACGCCTTC.

V is TRBV6-7 and J is TRBJ1-2; TRBD1 aligns across 10 bases. TRBV6-7 has ORF status, its function being uncertain. The CDR3 has 15 residues. Germline trimming cut 5 bases from V and 8 bases from J; bases unmatched to any gene: 11. Here the CDR3 DNA reads TGTGCCAGCAGTAAAAGCCGGGACAGGGGCCCCGGCTACACCTTC. Amino acids: CASSKSRDRGPGYTF.

The genes are TRBV5-1 and TRBJ2-1; the D is unclear. Trimming stripped 0 bases from V and 0 bases from J, with 10 bases between. CDR1 and CDR2 (germline): SGHRS, YFSETQ. This CDR3 spans 16 amino acids. CDR3 sequence reads: CASSLEQLSSYNEQFF. DNA of the CDR3: TGCGCCAGCAGCTTGGAACAACTAAGCTCCTACAATGAGCAGTTCTTC. The full variable domain, with the rest looked up from reference TRBV5-1 and TRBJ2-1, is KAGVTQTPRYLIKTRGQQVTLSCSPISGHRSVSWYQQTPGQGLQFLFEYFSETQRNKGNFPGRFSGRQFSNSRSEMNVSTLELGDSALYLCASSLEQLSSYNEQFFGPGTRLTVL.

V is TRBV5-1 and J is TRBJ2-5; TRBD1 matches at 7 bases. This CDR3 is 14 amino acids long. Germline V lookup: CDR1 SGHRS, CDR2 YFSETQ. The V segment lost 1 base and the J segment 5 bases; nucleotides outside the gene matches: 5. As DNA, the CDR3 is TGCGCCAGCAGCTTGACAGGGGTGCGGGAGACCCAGTACTTC. Amino acids: CASSLTGVRETQYF. The whole variable domain, remainder taken from reference TRBV5-1 and TRBJ2-5, is KAGVTQTPRYLIKTRGQQVTLSCSPISGHRSVSWYQQTPGQGLQFLFEYFSETQRNKGNFPGRFSGRQFSNSRSEMNVSTLELGDSALYLCASSLTGVRETQYFGPGTRLLVL.

The CDR3 reads CATSEQTGGNYTF. In DNA, the CDR3 is TGTGCCACCAGTGAGCAAACAGGGGGAAACTACACCTTC. V usage is TRBV24-1 and J usage is TRBJ1-2; 8 bases agree with TRBD1. The CDR3 is made up of 13 amino acids. J lost 10 bases, V lost 4 bases, and 7 bases had no gene match. Germline loops: CDR1 KGHDR, CDR2 SFDVKD.

The chain combines TRBV5-8 with TRBJ2-3, with D maybe TRBD1 (6 bases). The germline V gene encodes CDR1 SGHTS and CDR2 YDEGEE. This CDR3 is 14 amino acids long. V was shortened by 2 bases and J by 3 bases, with 10 bases between the two germline ends. The CDR3 protein is CASSFRGNTDTQYF. For the CDR3, the DNA is TGTGCCAGCAGCTTCAGGGGAAATACAGATACGCAGTATTTT. The full variable domain, in which reference TRBV5-8 and TRBJ2-3 provide the parts outside the CDR3, is EAGVTQSPTHLIKTRGQQATLRCSPISGHTSVYWYQQALGLGLQFLLWYDEGEERNRGNFPPRFSGRQFPNYSSELNVNALELEDSALYLCASSFRGNTDTQYFGPGTRLTVL.

This clone was counted between two and nine times. V is TRBV5-4 and J is TRBJ2-6; a possible D gene is TRBD2 (5 bases). V lost 4 bases and J lost 3, with 11 bases in between. This CDR3 is 15 amino acids long. CDR1 and CDR2 (germline): SGHNT, YYREEE (reference sequence). The chain's CDR3 is CASSSARDGANVLTF. CDR3 DNA: TGTGCCAGCAGCAGCGCCCGGGATGGGGCCAACGTCCTGACTTTC.

This chain connects TRBV6-6 to TRBJ2-1, with a possible D match to TRBD2 (5 bases). The CDR3 sequence is 16 residues long. Per germline, CDR1 MNHNY and CDR2 SVGAGI (reference sequence). V shed 1 base and J shed 6 bases, with 16 bases lying between them. The CDR3 DNA reads TGTGCCAGCAGTTACTTTACTAGGTTTGGAGGCAATGAGCAGTTCTTC. Translation gives CASSYFTRFGGNEQFF.

V and J are TRBV18 and TRBJ1-1; D not resolved. CDR1 KGHSH and CDR2 LQKENI come from the germline V gene. The V and J ends lost 3 bases and 4 bases respectively, with 15 bases between them. The CDR3 has 15 residues. The CDR3 reads CASSPQLGEGTEAFF. The CDR3 DNA reads TGTGCCAGCTCACCCCAATTGGGAGAAGGCACTGAAGCTTTCTTT. The full variable domain, in which reference TRBV18 and TRBJ1-1 provide the parts outside the CDR3, is NAGVMQNPRHLVRRRGQEARLRCSPMKGHSHVYWYRQLPEEGLKFMVYLQKENIIDESGMPKERFSAEFPKEGPSILRIQQVVRGDSAAYFCASSPQLGEGTEAFFGQGTRLTVV.

This clone was detected only a few times. The chain uses TRBV2 and TRBJ1-5; weak D call: TRBD1 (5 bases). This CDR3 spans 14 amino acids. The V and J ends lost 1 base and 9 bases respectively, with 13 bases between them. The V gene's germline CDR1 is SNHLY and CDR2 FYNNEI. CDR3 residues: CASSEETGELPQHF. The CDR3 DNA follows: TGTGCCAGCAGTGAAGAGACGGGGGAGTTGCCCCAGCATTTT.

J is TRBJ2-1 and V is TRBV7-8; the D is unclear. Germline V gene data show CDR1 as SGHVS and CDR2 as FQNEAQ. The CDR3 sequence is 15 residues long. V lost 5 bases to trimming and J lost 1 base, with 12 bases between them. CDR3 DNA sequence: TGTGCCAGCAGCCCGCGAGTCCCTTCCTACAATGAGCAGTTCTTC. As protein: CASSPRVPSYNEQFF.

In its sample, this clone was seen once. This chain links TRBV10-3 with TRBJ1-2; tentatively, D is TRBD1 (6 bases). There are 14 residues in the CDR3. V was shortened by 2 bases and J by 4 bases, with 11 bases between the two germline ends. Germline V gene lookup returns CDR1 ENHRY and CDR2 SYGVKD. The CDR3 DNA sequence: TGTGCCATCAGTGAGCTTGACAGGTCCTATGGCTACACCTTC. It translates to CAISELDRSYGYTF.

This chain links TRBV18 with TRBJ1-6; TRBD1 aligns across 8 bases. V lost 3 bases to trimming and J lost 7 bases; unmatched junction nucleotides: 8. The CDR3 length is 16 residues. The germline V gene encodes CDR1 KGHSH and CDR2 LQKENI. The CDR3 DNA follows: TGTGCCAGCTCACCGCTAAATACAGGGGGGAATTCACCCCTCCACTTT. It yields the protein CASSPLNTGGNSPLHF. Together with reference TRBV18 and TRBJ1-6, the CDR3 gives the full variable domain: NAGVMQNPRHLVRRRGQEARLRCSPMKGHSHVYWYRQLPEEGLKFMVYLQKENIIDESGMPKERFSAEFPKEGPSILRIQQVVRGDSAAYFCASSPLNTGGNSPLHFGNGTRLTVT.

The chain employs TRBV24-1 and TRBJ2-2; 7 nucleotides align to TRBD1. Germline-derived CDR1 and CDR2 are KGHDR and SFDVKD. Losses at the gene ends were 9 bases for V and 2 bases for J; bases not matched to a gene: 2. The CDR3 spans 13 residues. CDR3 region: CATRDSNTGELFF. CDR3 bases: TGTGCCACCCGGGACAGCAACACCGGGGAGCTGTTTTTT.

This sequence joins TRBV10-1 and TRBJ1-1; D gene ambiguous. Trimming shortened V by 2 bases and J by 4 bases, and 11 bases separated the two germline ends. Germline CDR1 is WNHNN and CDR2 is SYGVQD (reference sequence). The CDR3 runs 14 residues. CDR3 protein: CASSENDGSTEAFF. CDR3 bases: TGCGCCAGCAGTGAGAACGACGGGAGCACTGAAGCTTTCTTT.

CDR3 nucleotides: TGTGCCAGTAGTATGGACAGGTTGGATCAGCCCCAGCATTTT. Protein: CASSMDRLDQPQHF. The chain has TRBV19 and TRBJ1-5; 7 bases map to TRBD1. The CDR3 has 14 residues. Germline CDR1 LNHDA, CDR2 SQIVND (reference sequence). The trim removed 3 bases at V and 5 bases at J, leaving 4 bases unmatched.

The J gene is TRBJ1-1, the V gene TRBV27, with 7 bases that match TRBD1. Germline V gene lookup returns CDR1 MNHEY and CDR2 SMNVEV (reference sequence). This CDR3 is built from 15 residues. The J segment lost 1 base and the V segment lost 5 bases, leaving 7 bases of the junction unmatched. CDR3 region: CASSHGTVENTEAFF. CDR3 bases: TGTGCCAGCAGTCACGGGACAGTTGAGAACACTGAAGCTTTCTTT.

The J gene is TRBJ2-1, the V gene TRBV4-1; a weak D match, TRBD2 (5 bases). Trimming took 0 bases from V and 7 from J, leaving 13 bases between them. Germline CDR1 and CDR2: MGHRA and YSYEKL. The CDR3 length is 15 residues. CDR3 region: CASSQEASSGNEQFF. The CDR3 region has the DNA TGCGCCAGCAGCCAAGAGGCTTCCTCGGGGAATGAGCAGTTCTTC.

The chain joins TRBV4-2 to TRBJ2-1; 7 bases map to TRBD2. The CDR3 contains 18 residues. V trimming: 0 bases; J trimming: 3 bases; junction bases outside the gene matches: 11. CDR1 is LGHNA and CDR2 is YNFKEQ in the germline V gene. The DNA of the CDR3 is TGTGCCAGCAGCCAAGAACAATCGCCTAGCGGCTTCTACAATGAGCAGTTCTTC. Translation gives CASSQEQSPSGFYNEQFF.